Listed below are T cell receptor beta chains from one sample, sequenced in a study of PD-L1 blockade in urothelial cancer. TCRdb keeps only in-frame clones here, not all; method: immunoSEQ multiplex PCR. This sample carries over 70,000 clones, 83% of them seen once, and the ten largest clones take about 8.4%. The sample in question was PBMCs, obtained around atezolizumab (anti-PD-L1) treatment. All receptors derive from a man aged 65 to 79 with urothelial cancer. Each CDR3 is given with its conserved first and last residue. A D gene is named only where the DNA matches it firmly. Part of the rows lack a size; the others show once, few, many or a class for expanded clones.

CASTQTGFGGGYTF,TRBD1,TRBV9,.
CASSPTGFNSPLHF,TRBD1,TRBV6-5,.
CASSLGDTTPYEQYF,.,TRBV6-5,.
CASSPAQRGLDYGYTF,TRBD1,TRBV18,.
CASSPPTGDHYGYTF,TRBD1,TRBV18,.
CASSLVLGDTQYF,.,TRBV11-3,.
CASSLVGTGVSTGELFF,TRBD1,TRBV7-6,.
CASGGLRGTYEQYF,.,TRBV27,.
CATRTSGTSSTDTQYF,TRBD2,TRBV19,.
CASSEGLPRNIQYF,.,TRBV28,.
CASSQGAGSSYNEQFF,TRBD2,TRBV4-1,.
CASSSLTREQFF,.,TRBV11-2,few
CASSSPRTGSGNTIYF,TRBD1,TRBV6-5,.
CASSAAGWAEAFF,.,TRBV25-1,.
CASTPGDTNTGELFF,.,TRBV16,once
CASSFRGRQETQYF,.,TRBV5-1,.
CASSMSGGNQPQHF,.,TRBV19,.
CASSPDLAGAQPQHF,.,TRBV5-8,few
CASRHGGQDRNTIYF,TRBD1,TRBV28,.
CASRPWGGNTEAFF,.,TRBV19,once
CASSPTGGTYEQYF,TRBD1,TRBV6-6,.
CASSVGAGEGYTF,.,TRBV9,.
CASRSGTAFNQPQHF,TRBD1,TRBV27,.
CASSVLAGDDQETQYF,TRBD2,TRBV5-4,.